This T cell receptor beta chain was recovered during a study of OX40 agonist ivuxolimab in advanced cancers. Study-wide context: Earlier anti-PD-1, anti-PD-L1 or anti-CTLA-4 therapy was permitted; 30% to 50% had received some. Among those treated, three patients had partial responses, one with hepatocellular carcinoma and two with cutaneous melanoma.

Baseline was the first blood sampling point, followed by cycle 4 day 1 and cycle 7 day 1. Assay used: immunoSEQ multiplex PCR; TCRdb lists only in-frame clones, some missing. The profile shows about 100,000 clones, around 93% of them singletons. The source is an adult with an advanced solid tumor such as melanoma, head and neck, liver or kidney cancer. Specimen: CD4+ or CD8+ T cells sorted from blood, collected in a trial of the OX40 agonist ivuxolimab.

The CDR3 DNA is TGCGCCAGCAGCTTGGCAGGGGCGGCGGACACTGAAGCTTTCTTT. This translates into CASSLAGAADTEAFF. The rearrangement joins TRBV5-1 to TRBJ1-1; tentatively, D is TRBD1 (6 bases). CDR1 is SGHRS, CDR2 YFSETQ, per germline. Trimming pared 0 bases from V and 3 bases from J, leaving 12 bases between. The CDR3 totals 15 residues.